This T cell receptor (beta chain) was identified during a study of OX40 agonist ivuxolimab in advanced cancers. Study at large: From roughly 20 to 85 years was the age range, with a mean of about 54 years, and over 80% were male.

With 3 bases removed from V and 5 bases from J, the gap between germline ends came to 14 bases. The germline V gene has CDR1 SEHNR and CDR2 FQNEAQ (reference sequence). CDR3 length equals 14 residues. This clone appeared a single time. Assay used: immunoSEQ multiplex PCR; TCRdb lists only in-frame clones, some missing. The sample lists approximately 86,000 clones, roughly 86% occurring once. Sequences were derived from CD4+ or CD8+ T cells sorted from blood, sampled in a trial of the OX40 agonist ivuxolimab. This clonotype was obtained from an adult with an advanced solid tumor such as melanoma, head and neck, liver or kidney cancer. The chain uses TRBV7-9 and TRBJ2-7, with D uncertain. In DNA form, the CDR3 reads TGTGCCAGCAGCTTGTGGCTAGGCGGCGACGAGCAGTACTTC. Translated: CASSLWLGGDEQYF.